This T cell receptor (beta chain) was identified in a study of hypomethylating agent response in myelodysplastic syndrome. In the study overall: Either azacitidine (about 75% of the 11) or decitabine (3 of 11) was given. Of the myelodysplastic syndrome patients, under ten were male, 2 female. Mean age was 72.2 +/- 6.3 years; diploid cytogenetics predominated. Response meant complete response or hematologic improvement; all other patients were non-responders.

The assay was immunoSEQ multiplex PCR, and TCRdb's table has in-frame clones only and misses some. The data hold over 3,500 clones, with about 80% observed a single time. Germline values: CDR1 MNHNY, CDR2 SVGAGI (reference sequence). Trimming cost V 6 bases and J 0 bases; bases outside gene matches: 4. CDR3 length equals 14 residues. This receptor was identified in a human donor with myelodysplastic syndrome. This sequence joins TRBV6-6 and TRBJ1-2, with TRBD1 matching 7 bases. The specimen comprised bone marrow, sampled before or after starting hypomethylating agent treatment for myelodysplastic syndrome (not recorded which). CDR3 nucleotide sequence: TGTGCCAGCAGCCAGGGGACAGCTAACTATGGCTACACCTTC. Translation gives CASSQGTANYGYTF.